These 14 T cell receptor beta chains originate from one sample sequenced in a study of shared clonotypes between healthy human individuals. In the naive CD8 group, cells lacked CD45RO and were positively selected for CCR7, so terminally differentiated effector memory CD45RA+ cells were left out. Profiling relied on immunoSEQ multiplex PCR, and the TCRdb table lists in-frame clones only, not all of them. Here the sample spans some 2.1 million clones, about 95% being singletons. Sequences were obtained from naive CD8+ T cells sorted from blood. The receptors stem from a man aged 18 to 29 in good health.

This chain uses TRBV27 with TRBJ2-7; 8 bases map to TRBD1. Germline assignment: CDR1 MNHEY and CDR2 SMNVEV (reference sequence). V was pared by 3 bases and J by 6 bases, with 13 bases of the junction left unmatched. The CDR3 has 16 amino acids. DNA for the CDR3: TGTGCCAGCAGTTTCTCCACGGGACAGGAGTTTTTCGAGCAGTACTTC. Translating it yields CASSFSTGQEFFEQYF.

CDR3 in DNA: TGTGCCAGCAGCTTAGTGGGCGGACAGATGAACACTGAAGCTTTCTTT. The encoded protein is CASSLVGGQMNTEAFF. The chain combines TRBV7-9 with TRBJ1-1, with D perhaps matching TRBD1 (6 bases). The CDR3 has 16 residues. Germline V gene data show CDR1 as SEHNR and CDR2 as FQNEAQ (reference sequence). V dropped 1 base and J dropped 0 bases, with 12 bases sitting between them.

The sample holds one count of this clone. The chain carries TRBV29-1 and TRBJ2-3; 14 nucleotides match TRBD2. From germline, CDR1 is SQVTM and CDR2 ANQGSEA. With 4 bases clipped from V and 6 bases from J, the junction kept 0 bases outside the gene matches. This CDR3 has 13 amino acids. In DNA form, the CDR3 reads TGCAGCGTTGGACTAGCGGGGGGGGATACGCAGTATTTT. Amino acid sequence: CSVGLAGGDTQYF.

DNA of the CDR3: TGTGCCAGCAGTAAACTAGCCTCTAACACCGGGGAGCTGTTTTTT. Its protein is CASSKLASNTGELFF. The chain uses TRBV7-2 and TRBJ2-2; tentatively, D is TRBD2 (6 bases). The CDR3 consists of 15 residues. CDR1 is SGHTA, CDR2 FQGNSA, per germline. Trimming took off 6 bases at V and 2 bases at J, with 13 bases between the two ends.

V usage is TRBV4-1 and J usage is TRBJ1-1; perhaps TRBD1 as D (5 bases). The CDR3 is 13 amino acids. The germline V gene encodes CDR1 MGHRA and CDR2 YSYEKL. Trimming took off 1 base at V and 6 bases at J, with 9 bases between the two ends. CDR3 sequence reads: CASSQGGRAEAFF. In DNA form, the CDR3 reads TGCGCCAGCAGCCAAGGGGGCCGGGCTGAAGCTTTCTTT.

CDR3 amino acids: CASSLAKPQHF. The DNA for the CDR3 is TGTGCCAGCAGCTTAGCTAAGCCCCAGCATTTT. The chain couples TRBV7-9 to TRBJ1-5; D is unresolved. Germline lookup yields CDR1 SEHNR and CDR2 FQNEAQ (reference sequence). The V gene lost 0 bases and the J gene lost 8 bases, with 2 bases spanning the gap. This CDR3 is 11 amino acids long.

This CDR3 is CASSGLGLAGIQETQYF. The CDR3 bases are TGTGCCAGCAGTGGTCTGGGACTAGCGGGAATCCAAGAGACCCAGTACTTC. This chain joins TRBV2 and TRBJ2-5, with TRBD2 identical over 13 bases. Germline V CDR1 and CDR2: SNHLY, FYNNEI. This CDR3 is built from 17 residues. The junction had 6 bases not matched to a gene; V was cut back by 4 bases and J by 1 base.

Of note for this clone: This may arise from a read error, as a much more abundant clone is one base away. This sample also contains other DNA sequences that code for the same CDR3. V usage is TRBV9 and J usage is TRBJ2-1; no clear D. Trimming cost V 0 bases and J 7 bases, with 5 bases left between them. The CDR3 spans 12 residues. Germline-derived CDR1 and CDR2 are SGDLS and YYNGEE. The CDR3 reads CASSVDGNEQFF. In nucleotides, the CDR3 is TGTGCCAGCAGCGTAGATGGGAATGAGCAGTTCTTC.

The rearrangement links TRBV9 to TRBJ2-5; D unresolved. The germline gives CDR1 SGDLS, CDR2 YYNGEE. The CDR3 consists of 15 residues. V was shortened by 0 bases and J by 0 bases, with 9 bases between the two germline ends. This CDR3 is CASSVGWWDQETQYF. CDR3 coding DNA: TGTGCCAGCAGCGTAGGCTGGTGGGACCAAGAGACCCAGTACTTC.

CDR3: CASSLADSSNYGYTF. CDR3 DNA sequence: TGTGCCAGCAGCTTGGCGGACAGTTCTAACTATGGCTACACCTTC. This rearrangement joins TRBV5-6 to TRBJ1-2; a weak D match, TRBD1 (6 bases). V was shortened by 0 bases and J by 0 bases, with 9 bases between the two germline ends. The CDR3 consists of 15 residues. The germline V gene has CDR1 SGHDT and CDR2 YYEEEE. The full variable domain, its missing parts supplied by reference TRBV5-6 and TRBJ1-2, is DAGVTQSPTHLIKTRGQQVTLRCSPKSGHDTVSWYQQALGQGPQFIFQYYEEEERQRGNFPDRFSGHQFPNYSSELNVNALLLGDSALYLCASSLADSSNYGYTFGSGTRLTVV.

In its sample, this clone was seen a few times. The chain links TRBV25-1 to TRBJ1-6, with a weak D call TRBD1 (5 bases). Trimming cost V 8 bases and J 7 bases, with 12 bases left between them. Per germline, CDR1 MGHDK and CDR2 SYGVNS. The CDR3 is made up of 13 amino acids. The CDR3 here is CASLGRPNSPLHF. Written as DNA, the CDR3 is TGTGCCAGCCTGGGACGGCCGAATTCACCCCTCCACTTT.

The rearrangement uses TRBV5-1 and TRBJ2-7; D is possibly TRBD1 or TRBD2 (6 bases each). Germline loops: CDR1 SGHRS, CDR2 YFSETQ. V was clipped by 0 bases and J by 3 bases, with 13 bases between them. The CDR3 covers 15 residues. CDR3 DNA: TGCGCCAGCAGCTTGGATGGGGGGCTCTACTACGAGCAGTACTTC. Its translation: CASSLDGGLYYEQYF.

The chain carries TRBV4-3 and TRBJ1-1, with TRBD1 as a possible D gene (5 bases). The length of the CDR3 is 15 residues. Germline assignment: CDR1 LGHNA and CDR2 YSLEER. Between the trimmed V and J ends, which lost 4 bases and 3 bases, there was a span of 15 bases. This chain's CDR3 is CASSLEPGGDTEAFF. CDR3 DNA: TGCGCCAGCAGCCTCGAGCCCGGGGGGGACACTGAAGCTTTCTTT.

Concerning this clone: This sample also contains other DNA sequences that code for the same CDR3. This chain connects TRBV7-9 to TRBJ2-3; 10 bases fit TRBD1. The CDR3 contains 15 residues. The germline V gene encodes CDR1 SEHNR and CDR2 FQNEAQ (reference sequence). V was pared by 5 bases and J by 1 base, with 3 bases of the junction left unmatched. The CDR3 bases are TGTGCCAGCAGCGGGGGGACAGGGGGCACAGATACGCAGTATTTT. It translates to CASSGGTGGTDTQYF.